This TCR beta chain was identified in a study of identical twins. TCRdb ran MiXCR on the 5' RACE reads and lists one entry per CDR3 protein. The sample holds some 500,000 distinct CDR3 sequences, less than 25% seen once. The trim removed 0 bases at V and 7 bases at J, leaving 7 bases unmatched. CDR1 is LGHNA, CDR2 YSLEER, per germline. The CDR3 is made up of 15 amino acids. This clonotype has more than one count but fewer than ten. The same sample was also studied in work on T cells expressing NK-cell markers.

This receptor was identified in a woman in her late teens or twenties in good health. The sequenced sample was CD4+ T cells sorted from blood. The rearrangement uses TRBV4-3 and TRBJ1-1, with 8 bases matching TRBD1. The CDR3 protein is CASSQDRTGRVEAFF. In DNA form, the CDR3 reads TGCGCCAGCAGCCAAGACCGGACAGGGCGCGTTGAAGCTTTCTTT.